These 12 T cell receptor beta chains share one sample of origin, sequenced in a study of T cell clones after liver transplantation. TCRdb keeps only in-frame clones here, not all; method: immunoSEQ multiplex PCR. The table lists fewer than 70,000 clones, 70% to 80% of them singletons. The source was CD4+ T cells from blood, collected before liver transplant. These receptors were obtained from a human donor who received a liver transplant.

In this sample, this clone turned up once. CDR3: CASFRTGANTEAFF. The CDR3 region has the DNA TGTGCCAGCTTCCGGACAGGGGCGAACACTGAAGCTTTCTTT. This chain connects TRBV13 to TRBJ1-1; 9 bases fit TRBD1. CDR3 length: 14 residues. CDR1 PRHDT and CDR2 FYEKMQ come from the germline V gene (reference sequence). The V and J ends lost 8 bases and 1 base, in that order; junction bases with no gene match: 5.

This clone came up many times. The V gene is TRBV6-5, the J gene TRBJ1-4; D is possibly TRBD1 (6 bases). Germline V gene data show CDR1 as MNHEY and CDR2 as SVGAGI. The CDR3 runs 15 residues. Deletions cut 6 bases from V and 2 bases from J, with 13 bases between. CDR3 coding DNA: TGTGCCAGCAGCGCTCAACAGGGTACTAATGAAAAACTGTTTTTT. Protein: CASSAQQGTNEKLFF.

The V call is TRBV7-9, the J call TRBJ1-3; the D is unclear. CDR1 SEHNR and CDR2 FQNEAQ come from the germline V gene (reference sequence). Deletions cut 10 bases from V and 0 bases from J, with 16 bases between. There are 15 residues in the CDR3. The CDR3 reads CATHLGVGSGNTIYF. The CDR3 region has the DNA TGTGCCACCCACCTTGGAGTTGGCTCTGGAAACACCATATATTTT. Using reference TRBV7-9 and TRBJ1-3 for the parts outside the CDR3, the full variable domain is DTGVSQNPRHKITKRGQNVTFRCDPISEHNRLYWYRQTLGQGPEFLTYFQNEAQLEKSRLLSDRFSAERPKGSFSTLEIQRTEQGDSAMYLCATHLGVGSGNTIYFGEGSWLTVV.

This clone was seen only a few times. The chain couples TRBV6-5 to TRBJ1-6; unclear D gene. Germline-derived CDR1 and CDR2 are MNHEY and SVGAGI. The CDR3 has 14 residues. V was shortened by 10 bases and J by 0 bases, with 10 bases between the two germline ends. The CDR3 DNA reads as TGTGCCATCGGGAAGAGCTCCTATAATTCACCCCTCCACTTT. Translation: CAIGKSSYNSPLHF.

V gene TRBV15 combines with J gene TRBJ2-7, with 7 positions matching TRBD1. This CDR3 region has 13 residues. Trimming at V came to 2 bases and at J to 6 bases, leaving 4 bases not matched to a gene. From germline, CDR1 is LNHNV and CDR2 YYDKDF (reference sequence). CDR3 DNA: TGTGCCACCAGCAGATCGGGACAGCGCGAGCAGTACTTC. Its protein is CATSRSGQREQYF.

CDR3 DNA sequence: TGTGCCAGCAGCCTAAGAGGACAGCCCCAGCATTTT. This encodes CASSLRGQPQHF. V gene TRBV5-4 combines with J gene TRBJ1-5; no definite D call. CDR3 length: 12 amino acids. The V end was cut by 4 bases, the J end by 7 bases, with 9 bases between. Germline V gene data show CDR1 as SGHNT and CDR2 as YYREEE (reference sequence).

The V call is TRBV18, the J call TRBJ2-3; no reliable D call. CDR1 is KGHSH and CDR2 is LQKENI in the germline V gene. The CDR3 is made up of 13 amino acids. Trimming stripped 0 bases from V and 6 bases from J, with 7 bases between. CDR3 DNA sequence: TGTGCCAGCTCACCACCCACCAGGGATACGCAGTATTTT. It translates to CASSPPTRDTQYF.

This chain joins TRBV5-4 and TRBJ2-2; TRBD2 agrees at 14 bases. The length of the CDR3 is 18 residues. Germline lookup yields CDR1 SGHNT and CDR2 YYREEE (reference sequence). Unmatched junction bases numbered 11, after V lost 4 bases and J lost 6 bases. The DNA of the CDR3 is TGTGCCAGCAGCGGCGGAGGAGGACTAGCGGGGGGATCCGGGGAGCTGTTTTTT. It encodes CASSGGGGLAGGSGELFF.

In this sample, this clone turned up a few times. The gene calls are TRBV7-8 and TRBJ1-5; 10 bases align to TRBD1. The length of the CDR3 is 13 residues. From germline, CDR1 is SGHVS and CDR2 FQNEAQ. Germline trimming cut 5 bases from V and 9 bases from J; bases unmatched to any gene: 4. The CDR3, as DNA: TGTGCCAGCAGCGTGGACAGGGGGAGGCCCCAGCATTTT. It codes for CASSVDRGRPQHF.

The rearrangement uses TRBV27 and TRBJ2-1; a possible D gene is TRBD2 (6 bases). Germline V gene sequence: CDR1 MNHEY, CDR2 SMNVEV (reference sequence). Trimming shortened V by 2 bases and J by 7 bases, and 15 bases separated the two germline ends. The CDR3 is 15 amino acids. As DNA, the CDR3 is TGTGCCAGCAGTTTAACTAGGGCGGAGGGGAATGAGCAGTTCTTC. Its translation: CASSLTRAEGNEQFF.

V gene TRBV6-6 combines with J gene TRBJ2-7; 12 nucleotides match TRBD1. Germline CDR1 is MNHNY and CDR2 is SVGAGI (reference sequence). V was pared by 5 bases and J by 5 bases, with 7 bases of the junction left unmatched. This CDR3 has 15 amino acids. The CDR3, as DNA: TGTGCCAGCAGTGCATCTGGGACAGGGGGCGACGAGCAGTACTTC. It yields the protein CASSASGTGGDEQYF.

The sample holds many counts of this clone. This chain connects TRBV5-5 to TRBJ1-6, with unresolved D. The CDR3 consists of 15 residues. Germline assignment: CDR1 SGHKS and CDR2 YYEKEE (reference sequence). V was trimmed by 2 bases and J by 6 bases, leaving 12 bases between them. The CDR3 DNA follows: TGTGCCAGCAGCTTAGCGGTAACCCGTAATTCACCCCTCCACTTT. Protein sequence: CASSLAVTRNSPLHF.